The 25 T cell receptor beta chains reported below all come from one sample, sequenced in a study of cytomegalovirus exposure and HLA in healthy donors. Researchers ran the PCR with 60 Vbeta and 13 Jbeta primers. The data were produced by immunoSEQ multiplex PCR, yet TCRdb's version contains in-frame clones alone and is incomplete. The sample consists of more than 150,000 clones, 80% of them appearing once. The specimen was PBMCs. These receptors were collected from a boy between 5 and 17 years old in good health and CMV-seronegative.

The chain combines TRBV29-1 with TRBJ2-5; 10 bases fit TRBD1. Per germline, CDR1 SQVTM and CDR2 ANQGSEA. The V gene end was trimmed by 3 bases and the J gene end by 4 bases; junction bases not matched to a gene: 5. The CDR3 loop spans 14 amino acids. In DNA form, the CDR3 reads TGCAGCGTTGATGGATGGGACAGGGGAGAGACCCAGTACTTC. Encoded protein: CSVDGWDRGETQYF.

V and J are TRBV11-2 and TRBJ2-3; the D is unclear. V dropped 6 bases and J dropped 0 bases, with 13 bases sitting between them. The CDR3 contains 15 residues. Germline V CDR1 and CDR2: SGHAT, FQNNGV. CDR3 in amino acids: CASSSNSFSTDTQYF. The CDR3 bases are TGTGCCAGCAGTTCAAACAGCTTTAGCACAGATACGCAGTATTTT. Full variable domain (remainder filled in from reference TRBV11-2 and TRBJ2-3): EAGVAQSPRYKIIEKRQSVAFWCNPISGHATLYWYQQILGQGPKLLIQFQNNGVVDDSQLPKDRFSAERLKGVDSTLKIQPAKLEDSAVYLCASSSNSFSTDTQYFGPGTRLTVL.

CDR3 region: CASSETATANYGYTF. The CDR3 region has the DNA TGTGCCAGTAGTGAAACAGCAACGGCTAACTATGGCTACACCTTC. The chain recombines TRBV19 with TRBJ1-2, with D unclear. CDR3 length: 15 residues. Trimming took off 5 bases at V and 0 bases at J, with 13 bases between the two ends. Germline V gene sequence: CDR1 LNHDA, CDR2 SQIVND (reference sequence). Looking up the rest from reference TRBV19 and TRBJ1-2 gives the full variable domain: DGGITQSPKYLFRKEGQNVTLSCEQNLNHDAMYWYRQDPGQGLRLIYYSQIVNDFQKGDIAEGYSVSREKKESFPLTVTSAQKNPTAFYLCASSETATANYGYTFGSGTRLTVV.

The chain recombines TRBV7-6 with TRBJ1-1, with 7 positions matching TRBD1. CDR1 is SGHVS and CDR2 is FNYEAQ in the germline V gene. The CDR3 consists of 15 residues. Trimming cost V 5 bases and J 0 bases; bases outside gene matches: 6. DNA for the CDR3: TGTGCCAGCAGCCCCGGGACAGCCATGAACACTGAAGCTTTCTTT. Protein product: CASSPGTAMNTEAFF. The full variable domain, with the rest looked up from reference TRBV7-6 and TRBJ1-1, is GAGVSQSPRYKVTKRGQDVALRCDPISGHVSLYWYRQALGQGPEFLTYFNYEAQQDKSGLPNDRFSAERPEGSISTLTIQRTEQRDSAMYRCASSPGTAMNTEAFFGQGTRLTVV.

The V and J genes are TRBV28 and TRBJ1-5; TRBD1 might be the D (5 bases). CDR1 and CDR2 from the germline V gene are MDHEN and SYDVKM. There are 15 residues in the CDR3. V shed 5 bases and J shed 0 bases, with 11 bases lying between them. This CDR3 reads CASSHRTHSNQPQHF. DNA for the CDR3: TGTGCCAGCAGTCACCGGACACATAGCAATCAGCCCCAGCATTTT.

This clone was recorded a few times. The CDR3 nucleotides read TGTGCCAGCAGCGTGGACAGGAACAACGAGCAGTACTTC. Protein sequence: CASSVDRNNEQYF. The chain uses TRBV9 and TRBJ2-7; 7 nucleotides match TRBD1. J lost 5 bases, V lost 2 bases, and 4 bases had no gene match. Germline V gene data show CDR1 as SGDLS and CDR2 as YYNGEE. This CDR3 has 13 amino acids.

The V and J genes are TRBV7-8 and TRBJ1-1, with TRBD1 matching over 7 bases. The CDR3 length is 15 residues. CDR1 is SGHVS, CDR2 FQNEAQ, per germline. The V gene end was trimmed by 5 bases and the J gene end by 1 base; junction bases not matched to a gene: 7. The CDR3 DNA sequence: TGTGCCAGCAGCCCGACAGGGACGCCGAACACTGAAGCTTTCTTT. This codes for CASSPTGTPNTEAFF.

This chain links TRBV6-1 with TRBJ1-1, with TRBD1 matching over 7 bases. Germline loops: CDR1 MNHNS, CDR2 SASEGT. Losses at the gene ends were 0 bases for V and 3 bases for J; bases not matched to a gene: 7. The CDR3 length is 16 residues. CDR3 region: CASSEALLGGDTEAFF. The CDR3 bases are TGTGCCAGCAGTGAAGCGCTATTAGGGGGCGACACTGAAGCTTTCTTT.

The chain has TRBV6-4 and TRBJ2-1, with D tentatively TRBD2 (5 bases). Trimming left V 3 bases short and J 6 bases short, with 15 bases between. Germline V gives CDR1 MRHNA, CDR2 SNTAGT. The CDR3 has 15 residues. DNA for the CDR3: TGTGCCAGCAGTGATCGGCCGGGGAATTCCAATGAGCAGTTCTTC. It codes for CASSDRPGNSNEQFF.

The chain employs TRBV14 and TRBJ1-3, with 9 bases that match TRBD1. The germline V gene has CDR1 SGHDN and CDR2 FVKESK. Losses at the gene ends were 6 bases for V and 4 bases for J; bases not matched to a gene: 4. There are 14 residues in the CDR3. As DNA, the CDR3 is TGTGCCAGCAGAAACAGGGGGCGAGGAAACACCATATATTTT. Translating gives CASRNRGRGNTIYF.

This clone was counted once. Other DNA sequences in this specimen translate into the identical CDR3. The chain links TRBV19 to TRBJ1-1; possible D gene TRBD1, 6 bases. Germline CDR1 reads LNHDA; CDR2 reads SQIVND (reference sequence). Trimming pared 5 bases from V and 1 base from J, leaving 11 bases between. The CDR3 sequence is 14 residues long. CDR3 in DNA: TGTGCCAGTAGTCCCGGACAGTCGAACACTGAAGCTTTCTTT. This encodes CASSPGQSNTEAFF.

This clone was seen only once. The chain couples TRBV11-1 to TRBJ2-1; 8 nucleotides match TRBD2. Per germline, CDR1 SGHAT and CDR2 FQDESV (reference sequence). CDR3 length equals 14 residues. V dropped 5 bases and J dropped 4; count of bases not matched to a gene: 4. CDR3 DNA sequence: TGTGCCAGCAGCCGTAGCGGGGAATACAATGAGCAGTTCTTC. This encodes CASSRSGEYNEQFF.

CDR3 in DNA: TGTGCCAGCAGCCAATCCGACAGGGGGGATTACGAGCAGTACTTC. This translates into CASSQSDRGDYEQYF. This rearrangement joins TRBV4-2 to TRBJ2-7, with 9 bases aligning to TRBD1. The CDR3 loop spans 15 amino acids. Germline V gene lookup returns CDR1 LGHNA and CDR2 YNFKEQ. V shed 2 bases and J 4 bases; nucleotides not matched to a gene: 6.

The rearrangement links TRBV19 to TRBJ2-1; 13 positions match TRBD2. The germline V gene encodes CDR1 LNHDA and CDR2 SQIVND (reference sequence). This CDR3 has 17 residues. With V trimmed by 5 bases and J by 3 bases, 7 bases remained unmatched. CDR3 sequence reads: CASSFGLAGVGYNEQFF. The CDR3 nucleotides read TGTGCCAGTAGTTTCGGACTAGCGGGAGTCGGCTACAATGAGCAGTTCTTC.

The rearrangement uses TRBV30 and TRBJ1-5; no clear D gene. The CDR3 has 12 amino acids. CDR1 GTSNPN and CDR2 SVGIG come from the germline V gene (reference sequence). V gave up 2 bases and J gave up 4 bases, with 6 bases separating them. The CDR3 region is CAWSTGNQPQHF. In DNA, the CDR3 is TGTGCCTGGAGTACGGGGAATCAGCCCCAGCATTTT.

The J gene is TRBJ1-2, the V gene TRBV9; D remains ambiguous. This CDR3 comprises 13 residues. Germline lookup yields CDR1 SGDLS and CDR2 YYNGEE. The V and J ends lost 1 base and 0 bases respectively, with 4 bases between them. The CDR3 is CASSVSANYGYTF. CDR3 nucleotides: TGTGCCAGCAGCGTATCAGCTAACTATGGCTACACCTTC.

The CDR3 sequence is CASRQTSRSYEQYF. CDR3 nucleotide sequence: TGTGCCAGTAGACAGACTAGCAGGTCCTACGAGCAGTACTTC. The J gene is TRBJ2-7, the V gene TRBV19; TRBD2 agrees at 7 bases. J lost 1 base, V lost 6 bases, and 6 bases had no gene match. This CDR3 region has 14 residues. Germline V gene sequence: CDR1 LNHDA, CDR2 SQIVND (reference sequence).

The table lists this clone with a few counts. V usage is TRBV6-4 and J usage is TRBJ1-5; D unresolved. Germline lookup yields CDR1 MRHNA and CDR2 SNTAGT. V shed 4 bases and J shed 0 bases, with 4 bases lying between them. There are 13 residues in the CDR3. CDR3 sequence: CASSGDSNQPQHF. Written as DNA, the CDR3 is TGTGCCAGCAGTGGAGATAGCAATCAGCCCCAGCATTTT.

The chain has TRBV12-5 and TRBJ2-3, with a possible D match to TRBD2 (6 bases). The CDR3 runs to 15 residues. V was shortened by 5 bases and J by 3 bases, with 15 bases between the two germline ends. Germline CDR1 LGHNT, CDR2 FRNRAP. CDR3 in amino acids: CASGLGQAGTDTQYF. Written as DNA, the CDR3 is TGTGCTAGTGGTCTGGGGCAGGCGGGGACAGATACGCAGTATTTT.

This chain uses TRBV19 with TRBJ1-4; TRBD1 might be the D (6 bases). Germline assignment: CDR1 LNHDA and CDR2 SQIVND (reference sequence). Trimming removed 0 bases at V and 14 bases at J, with 16 bases between. The CDR3 spans 14 residues. Written as DNA, the CDR3 is TGTGCCAGTAGTATAGACGGGGGGGGCTCGCGGCTGTTTTTT. This gives the protein CASSIDGGGSRLFF.

The chain recombines TRBV19 with TRBJ2-4; D is undetermined. The CDR3 length is 15 residues. The V gene lost 1 base and the J gene lost 0 bases, with 7 bases spanning the gap. Germline CDR1 and CDR2: LNHDA and SQIVND (reference sequence). In DNA form, the CDR3 reads TGTGCCAGTAGTATAGCTGAGCTAGCCAAAAACATTCAGTACTTC. It yields the protein CASSIAELAKNIQYF.

V is TRBV10-3 and J is TRBJ2-7; D may be TRBD2 (5 bases). V lost 11 bases and J lost 0, with 17 bases in between. Germline V gene data show CDR1 as ENHRY and CDR2 as SYGVKD. The CDR3 is made up of 14 amino acids. The CDR3 DNA reads as TGTGCCTCCAGCCCGGGAAGGGACTCCTACGAGCAGTACTTC. Its protein product is CASSPGRDSYEQYF.

The CDR3 nucleotides are TGTGCCAGCAGCTTGGACTCGGGGGGGGGAACTGAAGCTTTCTTT. Its protein product is CASSLDSGGGTEAFF. The rearrangement uses TRBV5-8 and TRBJ1-1; D perhaps matches TRBD1 (5 bases). The V end lost 0 bases, the J end lost 5 bases, and 14 bases lay between the germline ends. This CDR3 has 15 residues. CDR1 and CDR2 (germline): SGHTS, YDEGEE.

This clone was observed a few times. This chain links TRBV9 with TRBJ2-5; 7 nucleotides line up with TRBD1. V lost 7 bases, J lost 4 bases, and 10 bases stayed unmatched. The CDR3 totals 14 residues. The germline CDR1 and CDR2 sequences are SGDLS and YYNGEE. The CDR3 region has the DNA TGTGCCAGCGCAAGCGAGGGGGCAGGAGAGACCCAGTACTTC. Amino acids: CASASEGAGETQYF.

V and J are TRBV30 and TRBJ1-2; D gene ambiguous. The CDR3 is made up of 12 amino acids. Germline CDR1 GTSNPN, CDR2 SVGIG (reference sequence). Trimming took 1 base from V and 7 from J, leaving 10 bases between them. The DNA for the CDR3 is TGTGCCTGGAGTGAGGGCCGGGGTGGCTACACCTTC. Its translation: CAWSEGRGGYTF.